Described below is a single TCR beta chain sequence and its context. This sample was taken from a study of blood T cell repertoires in COVID-19. Study-wide background: Samples representing acute and convalescent COVID-19 were sourced from the United States, Italy and Spain.

Original processing notes: The authors estimated nucleated cell counts from reference gene primer amplification. The table came from immunoSEQ multiplex PCR; TCRdb's copy has only in-frame clones and leaves some out. Clone size and the V and J calls come from that table; the DNA yielded D and trimming. The data contain about 200,000 clones, roughly four fifths of them singletons. V lost 3 bases to trimming and J lost 6 bases, with 11 bases between them. Germline CDR1 and CDR2: SGHTA and FQGNSA. The CDR3 spans 13 residues. Participants came from 20 to 25 US areas, aged roughly 18 to 95 years. Two negative PCRs, clearance, or symptom resolution characterized the recovered Cohort 3 donors.

Material: PBMCs or T cells enriched from blood (not recorded which). This TCR was recovered from a man aged 40-50 years who had recovered from COVID-19. This rearrangement joins TRBV7-2 to TRBJ1-1; D is uncertain. The CDR3 loop reads CASSFSGDAEAFF. In DNA, the CDR3 is TGTGCCAGCAGCTTTAGCGGGGATGCTGAAGCTTTCTTT.